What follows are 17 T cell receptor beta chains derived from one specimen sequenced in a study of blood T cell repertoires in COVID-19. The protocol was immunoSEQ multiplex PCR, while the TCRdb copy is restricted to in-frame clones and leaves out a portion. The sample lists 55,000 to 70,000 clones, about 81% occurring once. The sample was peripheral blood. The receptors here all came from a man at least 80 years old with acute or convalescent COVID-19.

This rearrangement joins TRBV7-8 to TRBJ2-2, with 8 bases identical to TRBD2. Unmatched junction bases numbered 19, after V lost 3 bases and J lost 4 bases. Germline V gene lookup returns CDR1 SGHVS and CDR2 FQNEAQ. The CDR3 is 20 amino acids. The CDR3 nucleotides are TGTGCCAGCAGCTTCCCCCCCCAGCGGCGGGGGGCCTCCTCCACCGGGGAGCTGTTTTTT. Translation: CASSFPPQRRGASSTGELFF.

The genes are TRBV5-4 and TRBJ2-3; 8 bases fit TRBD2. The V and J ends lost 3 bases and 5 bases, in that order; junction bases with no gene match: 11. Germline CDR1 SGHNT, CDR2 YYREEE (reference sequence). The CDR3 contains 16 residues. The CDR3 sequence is CASSWASSGSIDTQYF. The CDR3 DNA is TGTGCCAGCAGCTGGGCTTCTAGCGGGTCAATAGATACGCAGTATTTT.

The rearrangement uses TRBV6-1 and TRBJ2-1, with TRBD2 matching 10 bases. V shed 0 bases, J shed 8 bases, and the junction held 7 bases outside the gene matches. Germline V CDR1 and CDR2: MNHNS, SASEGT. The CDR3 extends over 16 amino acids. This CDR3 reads CASSEAASGGVHEQFF. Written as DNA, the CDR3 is TGTGCCAGCAGTGAAGCGGCTAGCGGGGGAGTACATGAGCAGTTCTTC.

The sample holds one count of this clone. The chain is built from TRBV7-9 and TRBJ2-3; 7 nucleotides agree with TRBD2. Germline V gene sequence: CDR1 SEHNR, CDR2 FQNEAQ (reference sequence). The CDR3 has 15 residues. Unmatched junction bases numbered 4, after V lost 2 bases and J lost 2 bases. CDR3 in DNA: TGTGCCAGCAGCTTACAAGCGGGGTTCACAGATACGCAGTATTTT. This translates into CASSLQAGFTDTQYF.

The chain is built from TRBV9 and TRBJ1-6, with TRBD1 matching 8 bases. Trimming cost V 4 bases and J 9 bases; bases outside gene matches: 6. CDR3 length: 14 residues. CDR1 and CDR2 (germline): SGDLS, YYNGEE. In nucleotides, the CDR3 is TGTGCCAGCAGCCCCGCAGGGGGCACTTCACCCCTCCACTTT. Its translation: CASSPAGGTSPLHF.

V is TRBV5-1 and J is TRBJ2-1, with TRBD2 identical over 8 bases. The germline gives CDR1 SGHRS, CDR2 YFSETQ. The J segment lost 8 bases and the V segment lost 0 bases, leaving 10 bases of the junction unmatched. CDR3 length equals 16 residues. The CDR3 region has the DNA TGCGCCAGCAGCTTGGGTTTAGCGGGGCAAGCCCATGAGCAGTTCTTC. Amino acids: CASSLGLAGQAHEQFF.

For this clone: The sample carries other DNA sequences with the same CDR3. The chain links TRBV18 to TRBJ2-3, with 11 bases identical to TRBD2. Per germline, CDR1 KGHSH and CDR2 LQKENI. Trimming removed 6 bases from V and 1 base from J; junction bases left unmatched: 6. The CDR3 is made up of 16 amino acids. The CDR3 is CASSPGTSGRTDTQYF. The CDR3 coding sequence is TGTGCCAGCTCGCCCGGGACTAGCGGCCGCACAGATACGCAGTATTTT. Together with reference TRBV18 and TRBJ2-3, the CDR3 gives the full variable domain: NAGVMQNPRHLVRRRGQEARLRCSPMKGHSHVYWYRQLPEEGLKFMVYLQKENIIDESGMPKERFSAEFPKEGPSILRIQQVVRGDSAAYFCASSPGTSGRTDTQYFGPGTRLTVL.

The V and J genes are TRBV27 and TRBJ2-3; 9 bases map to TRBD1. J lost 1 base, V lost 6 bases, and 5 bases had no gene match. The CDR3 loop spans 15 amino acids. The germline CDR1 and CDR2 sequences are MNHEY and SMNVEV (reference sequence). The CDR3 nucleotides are TGTGCCAGCAGCCGGACAGGGGCGGGCACAGATACGCAGTATTTT. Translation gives CASSRTGAGTDTQYF.

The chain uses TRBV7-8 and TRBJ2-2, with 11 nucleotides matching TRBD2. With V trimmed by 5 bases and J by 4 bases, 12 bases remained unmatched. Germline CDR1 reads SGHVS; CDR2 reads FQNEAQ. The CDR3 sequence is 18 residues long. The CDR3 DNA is TGTGCCAGCAGCCCGAGCACTAGCGGGAGTAGTATCACCGGGGAGCTGTTTTTT. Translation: CASSPSTSGSSITGELFF. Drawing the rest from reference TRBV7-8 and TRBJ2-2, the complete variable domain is GAGVSQSPRYKVAKRGQDVALRCDPISGHVSLFWYQQALGQGPEFLTYFQNEAQLDKSGLPSDRFFAERPEGSVSTLKIQRTQQEDSAVYLCASSPSTSGSSITGELFFGEGSRLTVL.

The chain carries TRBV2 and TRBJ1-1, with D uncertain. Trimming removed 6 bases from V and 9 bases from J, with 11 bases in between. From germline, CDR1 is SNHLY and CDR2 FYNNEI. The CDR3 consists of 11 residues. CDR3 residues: CASRRDVQAFF. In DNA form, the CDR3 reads TGTGCCAGCAGGAGGGATGTGCAAGCTTTCTTT.

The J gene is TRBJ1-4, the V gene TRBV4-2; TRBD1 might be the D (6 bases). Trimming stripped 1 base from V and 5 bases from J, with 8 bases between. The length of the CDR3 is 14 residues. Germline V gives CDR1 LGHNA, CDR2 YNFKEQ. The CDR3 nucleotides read TGTGCCAGCAGCCAAGGGACAGCGAATGAAAAACTGTTTTTT. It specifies CASSQGTANEKLFF.

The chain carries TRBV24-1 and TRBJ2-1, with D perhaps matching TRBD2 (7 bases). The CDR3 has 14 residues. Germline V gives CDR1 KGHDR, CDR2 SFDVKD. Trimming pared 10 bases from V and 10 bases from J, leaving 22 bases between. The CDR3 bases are TGTGCCACTTCTTGGGGGGCGGGAGAGGAGGAGCAGTTCTTC. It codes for CATSWGAGEEEQFF.

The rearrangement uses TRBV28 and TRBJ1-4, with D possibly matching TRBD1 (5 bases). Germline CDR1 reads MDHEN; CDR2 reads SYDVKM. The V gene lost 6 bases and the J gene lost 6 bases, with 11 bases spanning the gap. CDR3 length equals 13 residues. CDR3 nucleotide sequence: TGTGCCAGCAGGGAGGGGTTGGATGAAAAACTGTTTTTT. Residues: CASREGLDEKLFF.

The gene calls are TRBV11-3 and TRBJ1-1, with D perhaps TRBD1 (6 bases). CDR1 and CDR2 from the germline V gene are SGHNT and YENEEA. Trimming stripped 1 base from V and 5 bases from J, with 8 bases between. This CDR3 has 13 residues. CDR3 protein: CASSLGRGTEAFF. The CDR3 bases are TGTGCCAGCAGCTTAGGAAGGGGGACTGAAGCTTTCTTT. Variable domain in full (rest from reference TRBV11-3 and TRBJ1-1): EAGVVQSPRYKIIEKKQPVAFWCNPISGHNTLYWYLQNLGQGPELLIRYENEEAVDDSQLPKDRFSAERLKGVDSTLKIQPAELGDSAVYLCASSLGRGTEAFFGQGTRLTVV.

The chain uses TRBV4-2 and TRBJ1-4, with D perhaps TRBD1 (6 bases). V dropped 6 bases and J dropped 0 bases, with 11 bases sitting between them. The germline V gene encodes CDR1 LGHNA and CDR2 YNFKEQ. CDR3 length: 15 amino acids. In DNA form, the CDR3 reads TGTGCCAGCAGGAGACAGGAATCAACTAATGAAAAACTGTTTTTT. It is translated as CASRRQESTNEKLFF.

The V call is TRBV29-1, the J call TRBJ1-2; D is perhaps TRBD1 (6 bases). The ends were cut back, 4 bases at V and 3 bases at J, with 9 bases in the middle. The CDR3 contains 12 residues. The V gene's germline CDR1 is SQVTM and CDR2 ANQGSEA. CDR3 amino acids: CSVGHRDYGYTF. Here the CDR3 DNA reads TGCAGCGTTGGGCACAGGGACTATGGCTACACCTTC.

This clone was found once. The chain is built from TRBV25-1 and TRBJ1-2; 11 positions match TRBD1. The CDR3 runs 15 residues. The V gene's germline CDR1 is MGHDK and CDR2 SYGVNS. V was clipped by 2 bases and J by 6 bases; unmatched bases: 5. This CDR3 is CASSELTDRGHGYTF. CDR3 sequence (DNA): TGTGCCAGCAGTGAACTAACGGACAGGGGGCATGGCTACACCTTC.